Sequencing of this T cell receptor beta chain was carried out in a study of blood T cell repertoires in COVID-19. Study background: The United States, Italy and Spain provided the acute and convalescent COVID-19 samples. PBMCs, B-cell-depleted T cells, or T cells were the source of the cDNA or gDNA that made up the material.

The V and J ends lost 6 bases and 0 bases, in that order; junction bases with no gene match: 8. Germline V gene data show CDR1 as LNHDA and CDR2 as SQIVND (reference sequence). The CDR3 has 17 amino acids. In the authors' workflow: Amplification of reference gene primers provided the estimated nucleated cell counts. Clones were read by immunoSEQ multiplex PCR, and TCRdb kept only the in-frame ones, dropping some. Clone size and the V and J calls come from that table; the DNA yielded D and trimming. The profile covers approximately 49,000 clones, with around 87% appearing a single time and 4% taken by the ten largest.

Material: peripheral blood. This chain uses TRBV19 with TRBJ1-5; 10 positions agree with TRBD1. The TCR comes from a man aged 50 to 59 with acute or convalescent COVID-19. The CDR3 DNA reads TGTGCCAGTAGCACCAGGACAGGGGGATATAGCAATCAGCCCCAGCATTTT. Amino acid sequence: CASSTRTGGYSNQPQHF.